This entry lists 16 T cell receptor beta chains sequenced from one sample in a study of metastatic and nonmetastatic thyroid tumors. TCRdb re-called clones from the PCR reads using MiXCR. This sample has about 4,000 clones, with about 20% found just once. No treatment had been given to any patient before thyroid surgery. What was sequenced was tumor tissue. These receptor sequences come from a male donor with papillary thyroid cancer or a benign thyroid nodule (not recorded which). Some clones in this sample may be carry-over from other donors' samples.

The chain carries TRBV28 and TRBJ2-3; D is perhaps TRBD2 (5 bases). The germline gives CDR1 MDHEN, CDR2 SYDVKM. The CDR3 is 15 amino acids. Trimming cost V 5 bases and J 0 bases, with 12 bases left between them. CDR3: CASSGGPRSTDTQYF. The CDR3 DNA reads as TGTGCCAGCAGTGGCGGGCCCAGGAGCACAGATACGCAGTATTTT.

There are a few counts of this clone. The chain is built from TRBV2 and TRBJ1-2, with a weak D call TRBD1 (6 bases). The CDR3 consists of 11 residues. Germline CDR1 is SNHLY and CDR2 is FYNNEI. The CDR3 reads CATGGRVFWTF. For the CDR3, the DNA is TGTGCAACGGGGGGCAGGGTCTTTTGGACCTTC. Full variable domain (outside the CDR3, taken from reference TRBV2 and TRBJ1-2): EPEVTQTPSHQVTQMGQEVILRCVPISNHLYFYWYRQILGQKVEFLVSFYNNEISEKSEIFDDQFSVERPDGSNFTLKIRSTKLEDSAMYFCATGGRVFWTFGSGTRLTVV.

The gene calls are TRBV11-1 and TRBJ2-3, with D possibly being TRBD1 (6 bases). V dropped 1 base and J dropped 0 bases, with 8 bases sitting between them. The CDR3 is made up of 15 amino acids. The germline V gene has CDR1 SGHAT and CDR2 FQDESV (reference sequence). The CDR3 nucleotides are TGTGCCAGCAGCTTAGAAGGACAGAGCACAGATACGCAGTATTTT. Encoded protein: CASSLEGQSTDTQYF.

The chain couples TRBV28 to TRBJ2-7; 7 nucleotides match TRBD1. Germline V gene sequence: CDR1 MDHEN, CDR2 SYDVKM. Trimming took 3 bases from V and 2 from J; bases not matched to a gene: 4. This CDR3 spans 14 amino acids. Written as DNA, the CDR3 is TGTGCCAGCAGTTTCAGGGGGTTTGCCTACGAGCAGTACTTC. Its protein is CASSFRGFAYEQYF.

This clone rates as medium-sized (0.01 to 0.1%). The rearrangement uses TRBV12-5 and TRBJ1-1; D gene ambiguous. Trimming stripped 5 bases from V and 3 bases from J, with 10 bases between. The CDR3 runs to 13 residues. The germline CDR1 and CDR2 sequences are LGHNT and FRNRAP. The CDR3 nucleotides are TGTGCTAGTGGTAATATTGGAGACACTGAAGCTTTCTTT. It specifies CASGNIGDTEAFF.

This clone was detected once. This chain uses TRBV19 with TRBJ1-2; TRBD1 might be the D (5 bases). The CDR3 is 17 residues long. V lost 7 bases and J lost 2, with 23 bases in between. CDR1 is LNHDA, CDR2 SQIVND, per germline (reference sequence). Here the CDR3 DNA reads TGTGCCAGTAACCCTGAAGTCGGGGCGTCGGTCAACTATGGCTACACCTTC. It encodes CASNPEVGASVNYGYTF.

The chain has TRBV27 and TRBJ2-6; 8 bases match TRBD1. V gave up 1 base and J gave up 3 bases; unmatched junction bases: 8. Per germline, CDR1 MNHEY and CDR2 SMNVEV (reference sequence). The CDR3 spans 18 residues. The CDR3 bases are TGTGCCAGCAGTTTATGGACTCAGGGGGCGCTTGGGGCCAACGTCCTGACTTTC. Translated: CASSLWTQGALGANVLTF.

This clone turned up a few times. The rearrangement links TRBV2 to TRBJ1-1; D is possibly TRBD1 (5 bases). Trimming stripped 2 bases from V and 1 base from J, with 11 bases between. This CDR3 contains 15 residues. Germline CDR1 SNHLY, CDR2 FYNNEI. The DNA of the CDR3 is TGTGCCAGCAGTGAACTGGGGGGAACGAACACTGAAGCTTTCTTT. Amino acids: CASSELGGTNTEAFF.

This clone occurred a few times. The rearrangement links TRBV10-1 to TRBJ1-1, with D perhaps TRBD1 (6 bases). The V end was cut by 10 bases, the J end by 8 bases, with 17 bases between. Per germline, CDR1 WNHNN and CDR2 SYGVQD (reference sequence). This CDR3 is 12 amino acids long. CDR3 in DNA: TGCGCCACGTCGAACAGGGTCTGCGAAGCTTTCTTT. Residues: CATSNRVCEAFF.

V gene TRBV5-1 combines with J gene TRBJ2-2; D remains unclear. Germline assignment: CDR1 SGHRS and CDR2 YFSETQ. With 3 bases removed from V and 8 bases from J, the gap between germline ends came to 5 bases. This CDR3 is built from 11 residues. CDR3 loop: CASSYTGELFF. The CDR3, as DNA: TGCGCCAGCAGCTATACAGGGGAGCTGTTTTTT.

In its sample, this clone is medium-sized. The chain uses TRBV28 and TRBJ2-5; D gene ambiguous. CDR1 and CDR2 from the germline V gene are MDHEN and SYDVKM. The CDR3 length is 14 residues. V lost 7 bases and J 6 bases, leaving 18 bases between the germline ends. CDR3 residues: CASTPSWGVKTQYF. The CDR3 bases are TGTGCCAGCACCCCGTCATGGGGTGTCAAGACCCAGTACTTC.

This chain uses TRBV6-2 or TRBV6-3 with TRBJ1-2; maybe TRBD1 (6 bases). V lost 7 bases, J lost 6 bases, and 15 bases lay in between. The CDR3 is 13 amino acids. Germline CDR1 reads MNHEY; CDR2 reads SVGEGT. CDR3 nucleotide sequence: TGTGCCAGCATCGAACAGGGAAGGGATGGCTACACCTTC. Its translation is CASIEQGRDGYTF.

This clone was seen a handful of times. The chain recombines TRBV5-8 with TRBJ1-2; D call uncertain. CDR3 length: 14 amino acids. V was trimmed by 0 bases and J by 7 bases, leaving 13 bases between them. The germline CDR1 and CDR2 sequences are SGHTS and YDEGEE. The CDR3 nucleotides read TGTGCCAGCAGCTTGGTAGGGCCCATCCGTGGCTACACCTTC. Translated, it gives CASSLVGPIRGYTF.

The V call is TRBV5-4, the J call TRBJ2-3, with D hard to call. The CDR3 covers 13 residues. Germline assignment: CDR1 SGHNT and CDR2 YYREEE (reference sequence). Trimming took 2 bases from V and 5 from J, leaving 9 bases between them. The CDR3 here is CASSFLPGDTQYF. The CDR3 nucleotides are TGTGCCAGCAGCTTCCTACCCGGAGATACGCAGTATTTT.

This clone appeared a few times. The chain combines TRBV6-1 with TRBJ2-2; TRBD1 is a possible D gene (6 bases). This CDR3 spans 13 amino acids. Germline lookup yields CDR1 MNHNS and CDR2 SASEGT. V lost 7 bases to trimming and J lost 6 bases, with 12 bases between them. CDR3 sequence reads: CASTIAGAGELFF. The CDR3 nucleotides are TGTGCCAGCACCATAGCAGGGGCCGGGGAGCTGTTTTTT.

By share, this clone ranks as medium-sized (0.01 to 0.1%). The rearrangement uses TRBV20-1 and TRBJ1-4; 8 bases map to TRBD1. The CDR3 is 13 residues long. V trimming: 0 bases; J trimming: 11 bases; junction bases outside the gene matches: 5. Germline V gene lookup returns CDR1 DFQATT and CDR2 SNEGSKA (reference sequence). The CDR3 here is CSAREGTGGKLFF. The CDR3 coding sequence is TGCAGTGCTAGAGAAGGGACAGGAGGGAAACTGTTTTTT.